The 23 T cell receptor beta chains presented below share a single source sample, sequenced in a study of Graves' ophthalmopathy and Graves' hyperthyroidism. Scientists amplified the TCR beta CDR3 regions from RNA transcripts. The library came from an HTBI-primed first-round RT-PCR and a second-round multiplex PCR. TCRdb fed the multiplex PCR reads into MiXCR, producing one record per CDR3 protein. The repertoire holds some 350,000 distinct CDR3 sequences, with about 18% as singletons. The sequenced material came from peripheral blood. Receptors were obtained from an adult woman with stable Graves' hyperthyroidism.

This clonotype occurred many times. This chain connects TRBV28 to TRBJ1-1; D call uncertain. CDR1 and CDR2 (germline): MDHEN, SYDVKM. V was pared by 7 bases and J by 1 base, with 10 bases between. This CDR3 has 13 amino acids. The CDR3 DNA is TGTGCCAGCAAAACACGGGAGAACACTGAAGCTTTCTTT. Amino acid sequence: CASKTRENTEAFF.

V gene TRBV7-9 combines with J gene TRBJ1-1; D not resolved. This CDR3 is built from 13 residues. The germline V gene has CDR1 SEHNR and CDR2 FQNEAQ (reference sequence). The germline V and J ends were trimmed by 0 bases and 6 bases, with 8 bases remaining between them. The CDR3 loop reads CASSLAAEAEAFF. CDR3 DNA sequence: TGTGCCAGCAGCTTAGCCGCAGAAGCTGAAGCTTTCTTT.

This clonotype was seen repeatedly, ten times or more. V usage is TRBV12-3 or TRBV12-4 and J usage is TRBJ2-4; possible D gene TRBD2, 5 bases. CDR3 length equals 17 residues. V shed 7 bases and J shed 0 bases, with 19 bases lying between them. The CDR3, as DNA: TGTGCCAGCACCTACGGAAGTAGGAGGATAGCCAAAAACATTCAGTACTTC. This encodes CASTYGSRRIAKNIQYF.

The V and J genes are TRBV28 and TRBJ2-2, with no clear D. The CDR3 runs to 15 residues. V was pared by 2 bases and J by 4 bases, with 11 bases between. CDR1 is MDHEN, CDR2 SYDVKM, per germline. CDR3 sequence: CASSLGGMGTGELFF. CDR3 nucleotide sequence: TGTGCCAGCAGTTTAGGTGGGATGGGCACCGGGGAGCTGTTTTTT.

Remarks on this clonotype: This may arise from a read error, as a much more abundant clone is one base away. This CDR3 reads CAAVTGQGDTQYF. The CDR3 nucleotides read TGTGCCGCAGTAACCGGACAGGGAGATACGCAGTATTTT. The chain links TRBV6-5 to TRBJ2-3; 8 bases line up with TRBD1. Germline CDR1 MNHEY, CDR2 SVGAGI. Germline trimming cut 11 bases from V and 5 bases from J; bases unmatched to any gene: 9. The length of the CDR3 is 13 residues.

Many counts were recorded for this clonotype. This may arise from a read error, as a much more abundant clone is one base away. The gene calls are TRBV3-1 and TRBJ1-1, with 7 bases lining up with TRBD1. V gave up 1 base and J gave up 1 base; unmatched junction bases: 0. CDR1 and CDR2 (germline): LGHDT, YNNKEL (reference sequence). This CDR3 has 14 amino acids. CDR3 nucleotides: TGTGCCAGCAGCCAAGGGACAGGGAACACTGAAGCTTTCTTT. Amino acid sequence: CASSQGTGNTEAFF.

This chain connects TRBV6-1 to TRBJ1-5, with D maybe TRBD1 (6 bases). V dropped 6 bases and J dropped 1 base, with 13 bases sitting between them. Per germline, CDR1 MNHNS and CDR2 SASEGT. This CDR3 comprises 15 residues. The CDR3 is CASRSGGWSNQPQHF. The DNA of the CDR3 is TGTGCCAGCAGAAGTGGGGGCTGGAGCAATCAGCCCCAGCATTTT.

V usage is TRBV6-5 and J usage is TRBJ1-6; D is unclear. Germline-derived CDR1 and CDR2 are MNHEY and SVGAGI. The CDR3 is 17 residues long. The V end was cut by 4 bases, the J end by 3 bases, with 16 bases between. CDR3 loop: CASSSSVSRDYNSPLHF. In nucleotides, the CDR3 is TGTGCCAGCAGTTCCTCCGTCTCGAGGGACTATAATTCACCCCTCCACTTT.

This clonotype appeared many times. The chain has TRBV25-1 and TRBJ1-2; the match to TRBD1 covers 7 bases. V was clipped by 2 bases and J by 3 bases; unmatched bases: 9. The CDR3 totals 16 residues. CDR1 and CDR2 from the germline V gene are MGHDK and SYGVNS. CDR3 sequence: CASSELRQGIHYGYTF. CDR3 in DNA: TGTGCCAGCAGTGAACTGCGACAGGGAATACACTATGGCTACACCTTC.

In this sample, this clonotype turned up many times. The CDR3 DNA reads as TGTGCCAGCAGCTTACGGTCTCGAGAAACCTACGAGCAGTACTTC. It is translated as CASSLRSRETYEQYF. The chain uses TRBV7-8 and TRBJ2-7; D ambiguous. The V and J ends lost 2 bases and 2 bases respectively, with 13 bases between them. CDR1 and CDR2 (germline): SGHVS, FQNEAQ. CDR3 length: 15 residues.

The V gene is TRBV6-2 or TRBV6-3, the J gene TRBJ2-7, with 7 bases identical to TRBD1. Germline-derived CDR1 and CDR2 are MNHEY and SVGEGT. This CDR3 comprises 15 residues. V trimming: 4 bases; J trimming: 3 bases; junction bases outside the gene matches: 9. The CDR3 is CASSSTTGIVYEQYF. In nucleotides, the CDR3 is TGTGCCAGCAGTTCTACGACAGGGATCGTCTACGAGCAGTACTTC.

The CDR3 sequence is CASSPSAGQGQETQYF. The DNA of the CDR3 is TGTGCCAGCAGTCCCTCGGCGGGACAGGGACAAGAGACCCAGTACTTC. The rearrangement uses TRBV6-4 and TRBJ2-5; 9 nucleotides align to TRBD1. CDR1 MRHNA and CDR2 SNTAGT come from the germline V gene. The CDR3 contains 16 residues. Trimming removed 5 bases from V and 2 bases from J; junction bases left unmatched: 9.

CDR3 in amino acids: CASSMPEGTQYF. Here the CDR3 DNA reads TGTGCCAGTAGTATGCCCGAAGGGACCCAGTACTTC. The V gene is TRBV19, the J gene TRBJ2-5; no clear D. The germline gives CDR1 LNHDA, CDR2 SQIVND (reference sequence). Trimming removed 3 bases at V and 7 bases at J, with 9 bases between. CDR3 size: 12 residues.

This clonotype was counted ten times or more. The chain recombines TRBV30 with TRBJ1-5; D unresolved. The CDR3 covers 12 residues. Germline V CDR1 and CDR2: GTSNPN, SVGIG (reference sequence). Trimming removed 3 bases from V and 1 base from J, with 4 bases in between. The CDR3 nucleotides read TGTGCCTGGAGCAAAAGCAATCAGCCCCAGCATTTT. It encodes CAWSKSNQPQHF.

In its sample, this clonotype was seen many times. This chain connects TRBV28 to TRBJ1-1, with D hard to call. V shed 4 bases and J shed 7 bases, with 19 bases lying between them. Germline CDR1 reads MDHEN; CDR2 reads SYDVKM. This CDR3 has 15 amino acids. Here the CDR3 DNA reads TGTGCCAGCAGTTCAACCGGACCCGCGGGGTTTGAAGCTTTCTTT. Its protein product is CASSSTGPAGFEAFF.

This clonotype was found once. The V and J genes are TRBV4-1 and TRBJ1-2; maybe TRBD1 (5 bases). The length of the CDR3 is 16 residues. CDR1 and CDR2 from the germline V gene are MGHRA and YSYEKL. V lost 0 bases to trimming and J lost 2 bases, with 13 bases between them. The CDR3 here is CASSQDGQGPNYGYTF. The CDR3 coding sequence is TGCGCCAGCAGCCAAGATGGGCAGGGCCCCAACTATGGCTACACCTTC.

This clonotype appeared many times. J is TRBJ1-6 and V is TRBV20-1, with 9 bases aligning to TRBD1. Germline loops: CDR1 DFQATT, CDR2 SNEGSKA (reference sequence). The length of the CDR3 is 16 residues. The ends lost 2 bases at V and 0 bases at J; junction bases unmatched: 2. For the CDR3, the DNA is TGCAGTGCTAGAACGGGACAGGGCTCCTATAATTCACCCCTCCACTTT. This codes for CSARTGQGSYNSPLHF.

This clonotype was recorded many times. The chain links TRBV2 to TRBJ2-6, with D uncertain. Germline loops: CDR1 SNHLY, CDR2 FYNNEI. CDR3 length: 18 amino acids. V lost 1 base, J lost 5 bases, and 18 bases lay in between. Here the CDR3 reads CASSEGGPSSPWANVLTF. CDR3 coding DNA: TGTGCCAGCAGTGAAGGGGGTCCGTCTTCACCCTGGGCCAACGTCCTGACTTTC.

A remark on this clonotype: A single base separates this from a much larger clone, so it may be a read error. Since the CDR3 does not end with the conserved phenylalanine or tryptophan, this likely comes from a read error. Written as DNA, the CDR3 is TGTGCCAGCAGCGTTTCAGGGGAGGTACGCACTGAAGCTTTCGTT. Translated, it gives CASSVSGEVRTEAFV. The chain recombines TRBV9 with TRBJ1-1; TRBD1 is a possible D gene (6 bases). Trimming left V 2 bases short and J 4 bases short, with 15 bases between. Germline V CDR1 and CDR2: SGDLS, YYNGEE. This CDR3 is 15 amino acids long.

This clonotype showed up many times. V usage is TRBV2 and J usage is TRBJ2-2, with a tentative D call TRBD2 (5 bases). The length of the CDR3 is 16 residues. CDR1 is SNHLY and CDR2 is FYNNEI in the germline V gene. V was pared by 2 bases and J by 7 bases, with 17 bases between. This chain's CDR3 is CASSENPSPSVGELFF. The CDR3 bases are TGTGCCAGCAGTGAAAACCCTAGCCCAAGTGTCGGGGAGCTGTTTTTT.

The table lists this clonotype with many counts. This chain connects TRBV20-1 to TRBJ2-2; 9 bases map to TRBD1. Germline CDR1 DFQATT, CDR2 SNEGSKA (reference sequence). V was clipped by 4 bases and J by 5 bases; unmatched bases: 11. This CDR3 is built from 16 residues. CDR3 DNA: TGCAGTGCTAACCGACCACAGGGGGCGCGAACCGGGGAGCTGTTTTTT. Translation: CSANRPQGARTGELFF.

This clonotype was counted many times. The chain links TRBV10-2 to TRBJ1-6; tentatively, D is TRBD1 (5 bases). This CDR3 is 12 amino acids long. From germline, CDR1 is WSHSY and CDR2 SAAADI. Between the trimmed V and J ends, which lost 4 bases and 12 bases, there was a span of 10 bases. CDR3 bases: TGCGCCAGCAGTGTAGGGGAAGGACCCCTCCACTTT. Protein product: CASSVGEGPLHF.

This clonotype was observed a few times. The rearrangement uses TRBV11-2 and TRBJ2-5, with 9 nucleotides matching TRBD2. This CDR3 contains 19 residues. Germline V CDR1 and CDR2: SGHAT, FQNNGV. V was clipped by 4 bases and J by 7 bases; unmatched bases: 22. CDR3 residues: CASSSFRPTGREGRVTQYF. In DNA form, the CDR3 reads TGTGCCAGCAGCTCTTTTCGGCCCACCGGGCGGGAGGGCCGGGTGACCCAGTACTTC.